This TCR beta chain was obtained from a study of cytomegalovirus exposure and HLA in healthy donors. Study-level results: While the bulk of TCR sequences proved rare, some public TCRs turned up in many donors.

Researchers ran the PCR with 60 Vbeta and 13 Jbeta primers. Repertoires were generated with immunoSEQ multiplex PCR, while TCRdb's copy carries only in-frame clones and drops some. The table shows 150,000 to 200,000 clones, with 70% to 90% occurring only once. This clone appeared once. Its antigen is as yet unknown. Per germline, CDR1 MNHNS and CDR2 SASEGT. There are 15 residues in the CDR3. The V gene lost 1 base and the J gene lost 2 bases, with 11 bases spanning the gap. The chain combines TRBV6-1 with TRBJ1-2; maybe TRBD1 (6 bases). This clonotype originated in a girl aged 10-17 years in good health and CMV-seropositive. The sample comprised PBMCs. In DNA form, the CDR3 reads TGTGCCAGCAGTGAAGGAGGGGGTGGAAACTATGGCTACACCTTC. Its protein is CASSEGGGGNYGYTF.